This T cell receptor beta chain derives from a study of blood T cell repertoires in COVID-19. Germline V gives CDR1 MDHEN, CDR2 SYDVKM. The CDR3 runs 17 residues. The V and J ends lost 5 bases and 0 bases respectively, with 17 bases between them. This table comes from immunoSEQ multiplex PCR, and its TCRdb copy is limited to in-frame clones, with some not included. This repertoire shows about 88,000 clones, less than 95% found once; its top ten account for 6.5% to 8%. In its sample, this clone was seen once. This clonotype was sampled from a man younger than 30 with COVID-19, enrolled during active disease. The sequenced sample was peripheral blood. The chain combines TRBV28 with TRBJ1-3, with D possibly being TRBD1 (6 bases). This CDR3 is CASSPFGGPSSGNTIYF. CDR3 bases: TGTGCCAGCAGTCCCTTTGGGGGCCCTTCCTCTGGAAACACCATATATTTT.